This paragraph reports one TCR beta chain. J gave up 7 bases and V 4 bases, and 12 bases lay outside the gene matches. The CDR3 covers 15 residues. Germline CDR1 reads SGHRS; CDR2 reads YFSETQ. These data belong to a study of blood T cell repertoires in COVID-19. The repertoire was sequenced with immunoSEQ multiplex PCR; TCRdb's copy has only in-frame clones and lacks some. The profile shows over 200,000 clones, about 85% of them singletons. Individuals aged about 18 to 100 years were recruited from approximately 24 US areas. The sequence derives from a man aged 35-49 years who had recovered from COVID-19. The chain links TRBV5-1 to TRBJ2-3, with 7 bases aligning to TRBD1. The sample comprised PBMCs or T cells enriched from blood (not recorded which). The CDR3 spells CASSPYEGGVYTQYF. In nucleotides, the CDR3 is TGCGCCAGCAGCCCCTATGAAGGGGGCGTGTATACGCAGTATTTT.